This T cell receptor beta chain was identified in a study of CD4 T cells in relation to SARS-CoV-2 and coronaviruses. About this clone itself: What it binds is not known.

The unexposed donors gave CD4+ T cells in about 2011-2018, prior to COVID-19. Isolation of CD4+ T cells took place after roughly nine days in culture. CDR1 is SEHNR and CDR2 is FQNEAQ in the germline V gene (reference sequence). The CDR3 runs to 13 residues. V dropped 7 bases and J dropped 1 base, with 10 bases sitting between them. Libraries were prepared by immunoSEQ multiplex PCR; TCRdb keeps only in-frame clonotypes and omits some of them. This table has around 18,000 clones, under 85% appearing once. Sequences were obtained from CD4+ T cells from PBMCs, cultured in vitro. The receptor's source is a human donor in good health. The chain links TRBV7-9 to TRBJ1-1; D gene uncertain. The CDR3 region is CASIPWGNTEAFF. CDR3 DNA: TGTGCCAGCATCCCCTGGGGGAACACTGAAGCTTTCTTT.